The 18 T cell receptor beta chains listed next were all sequenced from one sample in a study of CD4 T cells in relation to SARS-CoV-2 and coronaviruses. Sequencing used immunoSEQ multiplex PCR; TCRdb keeps in-frame clones, though not all of them. Of fewer than 14,000 clones in the sample, approximately 87% were seen once. Material: naive CD4+ T cells from PBMCs. Subset in this sample: naive CD4+ T cells isolated by negative enrichment. The receptors originated from an adult with COVID-19.

As regards this clone: The junction differs from germline at one of its ends, possibly a read error. The chain links TRBV7-7 to TRBJ2-5, with D maybe TRBD2 (6 bases). The CDR3 spans 14 residues. CDR1 SSHAT and CDR2 FNYEAQ come from the germline V gene (reference sequence). The CDR3 DNA reads as TGTGCTAGCAGCCCTGCCGGGGGTGGGGAGACCCAGTACTTC. Amino acids: CASSPAGGGETQYF. Looking up the rest from reference TRBV7-7 and TRBJ2-5 gives the full variable domain: GAGVSQSPRYKVTKRGQDVTLRCDPISSHATLYWYQQALGQGPEFLTYFNYEAQPDKSGLPSDRFSAERPEGSISTLTIQRTEQRDSAMYRCASSPAGGGETQYFGPGTRLLVL.

The rearrangement links TRBV18 to TRBJ2-3; TRBD2 matches at 10 bases. This CDR3 region has 17 residues. The V segment lost 4 bases and the J segment 0 bases; nucleotides outside the gene matches: 7. From germline, CDR1 is KGHSH and CDR2 LQKENI. CDR3 bases: TGTGCCAGCTCACAACTCCCGGGACTAGCGAGCACAGATACGCAGTATTTT. This encodes CASSQLPGLASTDTQYF.

This clone was detected only once. This rearrangement joins TRBV19 to TRBJ2-1; D remains ambiguous. Germline V CDR1 and CDR2: LNHDA, SQIVND (reference sequence). This CDR3 is built from 12 residues. The V end was cut by 3 bases, the J end by 6 bases, with 6 bases between. As DNA, the CDR3 is TGTGCCAGTAGTATGTCCGGCAATGAGCAGTTCTTC. Translation: CASSMSGNEQFF.

Concerning this clone itself: At the DNA level, this CDR3 is encoded by other sequences in the same sample as well. V and J are TRBV19 and TRBJ2-2; 9 bases map to TRBD1. The CDR3 extends over 14 amino acids. Germline CDR1 is LNHDA and CDR2 is SQIVND (reference sequence). V lost 8 bases to trimming and J lost 8 bases; unmatched junction nucleotides: 9. The CDR3 reads CASGIQGAVGELFF. For the CDR3, the DNA is TGTGCCAGTGGAATACAGGGGGCGGTTGGGGAGCTGTTTTTT. Based on the CDR3 plus reference TRBV19 and TRBJ2-2, the full variable domain is DGGITQSPKYLFRKEGQNVTLSCEQNLNHDAMYWYRQDPGQGLRLIYYSQIVNDFQKGDIAEGYSVSREKKESFPLTVTSAQKNPTAFYLCASGIQGAVGELFFGEGSRLTVL.

The sample holds a few counts of this clone. The chain combines TRBV11-2 with TRBJ1-4; D is unclear. Trimming shortened V by 5 bases and J by 9 bases, and 10 bases separated the two germline ends. The CDR3 covers 12 residues. The germline gives CDR1 SGHAT, CDR2 FQNNGV. In DNA, the CDR3 is TGTGCCAGCAGCCCGACCCGTCAAAAACTGTTTTTT. It codes for CASSPTRQKLFF.

The chain employs TRBV4-3 and TRBJ2-4; 8 bases are shared with TRBD2. V was pared by 1 base and J by 5 bases, with 7 bases of the junction left unmatched. Germline CDR1 reads LGHNA; CDR2 reads YSLEER. The CDR3 extends over 16 amino acids. CDR3 sequence reads: CASSQGTLAGENIQYF. The DNA of the CDR3 is TGCGCCAGCAGCCAAGGGACCCTAGCGGGTGAAAACATTCAGTACTTC.

This chain connects TRBV30 to TRBJ2-7; D remains unclear. Germline lookup yields CDR1 GTSNPN and CDR2 SVGIG (reference sequence). This CDR3 has 11 amino acids. V was trimmed by 6 bases and J by 2 bases, leaving 8 bases between them. The CDR3 region is CACARPYEQYF. The CDR3 nucleotides are TGTGCCTGCGCTCGACCCTACGAGCAGTACTTC.

This chain uses TRBV6-2 or TRBV6-3 with TRBJ2-3, with D perhaps TRBD1 (5 bases). Between the trimmed V and J ends, which lost 2 bases and 0 bases, there was a span of 12 bases. Looked up from germline, CDR1 is MNHEY and CDR2 is SVGEGT. The CDR3 has 16 residues. The DNA of the CDR3 is TGTGCCAGCAGTTACCGACAGATCTCTAGCACAGATACGCAGTATTTT. Translated, it gives CASSYRQISSTDTQYF.

The chain joins TRBV5-5 to TRBJ1-5; D might be TRBD1 (6 bases). The length of the CDR3 is 13 residues. V was clipped by 2 bases and J by 6 bases, with 9 bases between them. Germline values: CDR1 SGHKS, CDR2 YYEKEE (reference sequence). The CDR3: CASSFVQGQPQHF. In DNA form, the CDR3 reads TGTGCCAGCAGCTTTGTACAGGGTCAGCCCCAGCATTTT.

This clone was seen a single time. In DNA form, the CDR3 reads TGTGCCAGCAGTTATGGACAGACTTGGACCCAGTACTTC. Translation gives CASSYGQTWTQYF. The V and J genes are TRBV27 and TRBJ2-5, with TRBD1 as a possible D gene (6 bases). V lost 4 bases and J 7 bases, leaving 13 bases between the germline ends. This CDR3 region has 13 residues. CDR1 is MNHEY and CDR2 is SMNVEV in the germline V gene (reference sequence).

The CDR3 nucleotides read TGTGCCAGCAGCGTCCTAGCCAAAAACATTCAGTACTTC. As protein: CASSVLAKNIQYF. This chain links TRBV7-9 with TRBJ2-4; D ambiguous. V was cut by 5 bases and J by 0 bases, with 5 bases left in between. The CDR3 consists of 13 residues. Looked up from germline, CDR1 is SEHNR and CDR2 is FQNEAQ (reference sequence).

J is TRBJ2-5 and V is TRBV5-6; possible D gene TRBD2, 5 bases. Germline lookup yields CDR1 SGHDT and CDR2 YYEEEE. V lost 4 bases and J lost 4, with 8 bases in between. The CDR3 has 12 amino acids. In DNA form, the CDR3 reads TGTGCCAGCAGCCCCAGCGGAGAGACCCAGTACTTC. Translation gives CASSPSGETQYF. The entire variable domain, with the rest obtained from reference TRBV5-6 and TRBJ2-5, is as follows: DAGVTQSPTHLIKTRGQQVTLRCSPKSGHDTVSWYQQALGQGPQFIFQYYEEEERQRGNFPDRFSGHQFPNYSSELNVNALLLGDSALYLCASSPSGETQYFGPGTRLLVL.

The rearrangement links TRBV18 to TRBJ1-6; tentative D call: TRBD1 (6 bases). The CDR3 is made up of 14 amino acids. Looked up from germline, CDR1 is KGHSH and CDR2 is LQKENI. V lost 4 bases to trimming and J lost 5 bases, with 9 bases between them. The CDR3 is CASSQDRNNSPLHF. The CDR3 region has the DNA TGTGCCAGCTCACAGGACAGAAATAATTCACCCCTCCACTTT.

This clone has only a few counts. The chain couples TRBV5-4 to TRBJ2-2; possible D gene TRBD2, 5 bases. The V and J ends lost 5 bases and 0 bases respectively, with 11 bases between them. The CDR3 spans 15 residues. Germline CDR1 reads SGHNT; CDR2 reads YYREEE (reference sequence). The CDR3 is CASSQTGTNTGELFF. The DNA for the CDR3 is TGTGCCAGCAGTCAGACCGGGACGAACACCGGGGAGCTGTTTTTT.

This clone was seen once. The chain couples TRBV11-2 to TRBJ2-7; no reliable D call. This CDR3 has 13 amino acids. The germline V gene encodes CDR1 SGHAT and CDR2 FQNNGV. Trimming stripped 0 bases from V and 2 bases from J, with 5 bases between. The CDR3 bases are TGTGCCAGCAGCTTAGACCCTCCCTACGAGCAGTACTTC. It codes for CASSLDPPYEQYF.

The chain has TRBV27 and TRBJ2-7; D gene ambiguous. Trimming stripped 5 bases from V and 3 bases from J, with 8 bases between. CDR3 length: 12 amino acids. Germline V lookup: CDR1 MNHEY, CDR2 SMNVEV (reference sequence). The DNA for the CDR3 is TGTGCCAGCAGTGACAAGAACTACGAGCAGTACTTC. Translating it yields CASSDKNYEQYF.

This chain uses TRBV30 with TRBJ2-5; 14 positions agree with TRBD2. This CDR3 comprises 15 residues. Trimming at V came to 1 base and at J to 5 bases, leaving 3 bases not matched to a gene. Germline CDR1 GTSNPN, CDR2 SVGIG (reference sequence). The CDR3 loop is CAWSGTSGGPETQYF. DNA of the CDR3: TGTGCCTGGAGTGGGACTAGCGGGGGGCCGGAGACCCAGTACTTC.

The chain recombines TRBV15 with TRBJ2-3, with TRBD2 matching over 8 bases. CDR1 and CDR2 (germline): LNHNV, YYDKDF (reference sequence). The trim removed 0 bases at V and 1 base at J, leaving 3 bases unmatched. This CDR3 spans 16 amino acids. The CDR3 nucleotides are TGTGCCACCAGCAGAGATCCGCGGGGGGGCACAGATACGCAGTATTTT. Encoded protein: CATSRDPRGGTDTQYF.